One and the same sample provided the 32 T cell receptor beta chains below, sequenced in a study of spatial heterogeneity in lung cancer. The time point: sample taken at primary tumor resection. No antigen has been identified for these receptors. Study-level points and caveats: Within tumors, counts of expanded alpha and beta TCRs tracked tumor mutation counts.

TCRdb re-derived calls from the 5' RACE reads in MiXCR, one entry per CDR3 protein. The data show 5,000 or so distinct CDR3 sequences, 22% seen once. Sequences were derived from lung tumor tissue, sampled at surgery. The receptor source for this set is a male donor with early-stage non-small cell lung cancer.

This clonotype was picked up one time. The chain recombines TRBV7-3 with TRBJ2-7; 7 bases line up with TRBD1. V lost 5 bases and J lost 5; bases outside the gene matches: 12. This CDR3 comprises 15 residues. Germline CDR1 reads SGHTA; CDR2 reads FQGTGA. This CDR3 is CASSQTRGQTHEQYF. The CDR3 DNA follows: TGTGCCAGCAGCCAGACAAGGGGGCAAACGCACGAGCAGTACTTC.

The chain couples TRBV5-4 to TRBJ2-7; no definite D call. The CDR3 extends over 14 amino acids. V lost 5 bases and J lost 0, with 12 bases in between. Germline values: CDR1 SGHNT, CDR2 YYREEE (reference sequence). The CDR3 sequence is CASSRHTSSYEQYF. The CDR3, as DNA: TGTGCCAGCAGTCGACATACCAGCTCCTACGAGCAGTACTTC.

This clonotype was seen a handful of times. The chain is built from TRBV11-1 and TRBJ2-2; unclear D gene. Looked up from germline, CDR1 is SGHAT and CDR2 is FQDESV (reference sequence). V lost 3 bases, J lost 1 base, and 3 bases lay in between. The CDR3 totals 13 residues. The CDR3 DNA reads TGTGCCAGCAGCTTTAGGAACACCGGGGAGCTGTTTTTT. It encodes CASSFRNTGELFF. Filled out from reference TRBV11-1 and TRBJ2-2, the complete variable domain reads EAEVAQSPRYKITEKSQAVAFWCDPISGHATLYWYRQILGQGPELLVQFQDESVVDDSQLPKDRFSAERLKGVDSTLKIQPAELGDSAMYLCASSFRNTGELFFGEGSRLTVL.

This chain links TRBV7-9 with TRBJ1-1; 7 nucleotides agree with TRBD1. CDR3 length: 16 amino acids. Germline CDR1 reads SEHNR; CDR2 reads FQNEAQ (reference sequence). V lost 3 bases and J lost 1; bases outside the gene matches: 8. The CDR3 nucleotides read TGTGCCAGCAGCTTTTGGACAGGACCCACGAACACTGAAGCTTTCTTT. Translating it yields CASSFWTGPTNTEAFF.

This clonotype showed up just a few times. The J gene is TRBJ2-1, the V gene TRBV12-3 or TRBV12-4; D call uncertain. The CDR3 covers 11 residues. The ends were cut back, 7 bases at V and 15 bases at J, with 16 bases in the middle. CDR3 protein: CASTLGGPGFF. CDR3 nucleotide sequence: TGTGCCAGCACCCTCGGCGGCCCCGGGTTCTTC.

The rearrangement links TRBV20-1 to TRBJ2-3; D remains unclear. The V and J ends lost 0 bases and 0 bases respectively, with 13 bases between them. Germline CDR1 DFQATT, CDR2 SNEGSKA (reference sequence). CDR3 length: 16 amino acids. CDR3 amino acids: CSARDNRARSTDTQYF. The CDR3 bases are TGCAGTGCTAGAGATAATCGCGCGCGGAGCACAGATACGCAGTATTTT.

This clonotype came up many times. V usage is TRBV5-1 and J usage is TRBJ2-3; D may correspond to TRBD1 or TRBD2 (5 bases each). This CDR3 comprises 14 residues. CDR1 and CDR2 (germline): SGHRS, YFSETQ. Trimming took 2 bases from V and 2 from J, leaving 9 bases between them. The CDR3 sequence: CASSFTGTTDTQYF. The CDR3 DNA is TGCGCCAGCAGCTTCACCGGGACCACAGATACGCAGTATTTT.

The chain is built from TRBV28 and TRBJ2-7; 10 bases are shared with TRBD2. After removal of 6 bases from V and 6 bases from J, the junction contained 11 bases not matched to a gene. Germline V gene sequence: CDR1 MDHEN, CDR2 SYDVKM. The CDR3 totals 15 residues. This CDR3 reads CASRETTSGAGEQYF. The CDR3 DNA follows: TGTGCCAGCAGAGAGACTACTAGCGGGGCGGGCGAGCAGTACTTC.

This clonotype has just a few counts. The chain has TRBV5-4 and TRBJ2-1; 10 bases are a match to TRBD1. Germline CDR1 reads SGHNT; CDR2 reads YYREEE (reference sequence). J was trimmed by 1 base and V by 5 bases; bases with no gene match: 6. This CDR3 contains 16 residues. CDR3 residues: CASRDLGQGSYNEQFF. CDR3 in DNA: TGTGCCAGCAGAGACCTGGGACAGGGGTCCTACAATGAGCAGTTCTTC.

The chain couples TRBV12-3 or TRBV12-4 to TRBJ2-1; the match to TRBD2 covers 11 bases. Unmatched junction bases numbered 5, after V lost 5 bases and J lost 5 bases. The CDR3 loop spans 15 amino acids. CDR3: CASSPGTSGNNEQFF. The CDR3 DNA is TGTGCCAGCAGTCCCGGGACTAGCGGCAACAATGAGCAGTTCTTC.

This chain joins TRBV7-8 and TRBJ1-2, with a tentative D call TRBD1 (5 bases). Deletions cut 2 bases from V and 1 base from J, with 14 bases between. CDR1 SGHVS and CDR2 FQNEAQ come from the germline V gene. This CDR3 has 16 residues. Here the CDR3 DNA reads TGTGCCAGCAGCTTAAGGGCAGGGAACCGTAACTATGGCTACACCTTC. This sequence encodes CASSLRAGNRNYGYTF.

The chain carries TRBV5-4 and TRBJ2-3; D may be TRBD2 (5 bases). The CDR3 is 15 amino acids. CDR1 is SGHNT, CDR2 YYREEE, per germline (reference sequence). V was shortened by 2 bases and J by 3 bases, with 13 bases between the two germline ends. The DNA for the CDR3 is TGTGCCAGCAGCTTAGGCGGGCCGCAAACAGATACGCAGTATTTT. It translates to CASSLGGPQTDTQYF. Using reference TRBV5-4 and TRBJ2-3 for the parts outside the CDR3, the full variable domain is ETGVTQSPTHLIKTRGQQVTLRCSSQSGHNTVSWYQQALGQGPQFIFQYYREEENGRGNFPPRFSGLQFPNYSSELNVNALELDDSALYLCASSLGGPQTDTQYFGPGTRLTVL.

This clonotype was picked up many times. Given a much more abundant clone one base away, this may be a read error. V usage is TRBV18 and J usage is TRBJ2-1; 15 bases fit TRBD2. Germline loops: CDR1 KGHSH, CDR2 LQKENI. The CDR3 consists of 14 residues. The CDR3 reads CVSSPGLAGGEQFF. CDR3 in DNA: TGTGTCAGCTCACCTGGACTAGCGGGAGGGGAGCAGTTCTTC.

By its share, this clonotype is medium-sized. The V and J genes are TRBV5-1 and TRBJ2-7; D is ambiguous. The germline V gene encodes CDR1 SGHRS and CDR2 YFSETQ. The CDR3 loop spans 13 amino acids. The V end lost 0 bases, the J end lost 0 bases, and 4 bases lay between the germline ends. CDR3 nucleotides: TGCGCCAGCAGCTTGGTCCCCTCCTACGAGCAGTACTTC. Residues: CASSLVPSYEQYF.

This clonotype was recorded many times. The chain recombines TRBV20-1 with TRBJ2-5, with D possibly matching TRBD1 (6 bases). This CDR3 comprises 14 residues. Per germline, CDR1 DFQATT and CDR2 SNEGSKA (reference sequence). The CDR3, as DNA: TGCAGAAGACGGGACAACAAGTACCAAGAGACCCAGTACTTC. Its translation is CRRRDNKYQETQYF.

The rearrangement joins TRBV12-3 or TRBV12-4 to TRBJ2-3; D may be TRBD2 (6 bases). This CDR3 spans 13 amino acids. V was shortened by 5 bases and J by 0 bases, with 6 bases between the two germline ends. The DNA of the CDR3 is TGTGCCAGCAGTAGCGGGAGCACAGATACGCAGTATTTT. Translated, it gives CASSSGSTDTQYF.

The chain is built from TRBV5-1 and TRBJ2-1; D possibly corresponds to TRBD1 (5 bases). Germline loops: CDR1 SGHRS, CDR2 YFSETQ. The CDR3 contains 14 residues. Trimming stripped 0 bases from V and 9 bases from J, with 13 bases between. CDR3 sequence: CASSLGGRPGEQFF. CDR3 nucleotides: TGCGCCAGCAGCTTGGGGGGCAGGCCCGGTGAGCAGTTCTTC.

In this sample, this clonotype turned up many times. V and J are TRBV11-2 and TRBJ2-1, with D uncertain. Trimming removed 1 base at V and 6 bases at J, with 13 bases between. The length of the CDR3 is 15 residues. Germline V CDR1 and CDR2: SGHAT, FQNNGV. The CDR3 region is CASSLVYVEGNEQFF. DNA for the CDR3: TGTGCCAGCAGCTTAGTGTACGTGGAAGGCAATGAGCAGTTCTTC. Variable domain in full (rest from reference TRBV11-2 and TRBJ2-1): EAGVAQSPRYKIIEKRQSVAFWCNPISGHATLYWYQQILGQGPKLLIQFQNNGVVDDSQLPKDRFSAERLKGVDSTLKIQPAKLEDSAVYLCASSLVYVEGNEQFFGPGTRLTVL.

CDR3 amino acids: CATSRDRQETQYF. The DNA of the CDR3 is TGTGCCACATCTCGGGACAGGCAAGAGACCCAGTACTTC. The chain uses TRBV7-2 and TRBJ2-5; 8 bases fit TRBD1. This CDR3 spans 13 amino acids. The junction had 6 bases not matched to a gene; V was cut back by 10 bases and J by 2 bases. Germline CDR1 is SGHTA and CDR2 is FQGNSA.

Many counts were recorded for this clonotype. The rearrangement links TRBV5-6 to TRBJ2-5, with 7 bases fitting TRBD1. The CDR3 totals 15 residues. The trim removed 4 bases at V and 3 bases at J, leaving 9 bases unmatched. Germline CDR1 reads SGHDT; CDR2 reads YYEEEE. The CDR3 DNA reads TGTGCCAGCAGCCGGGACAGCTTAAACAAAGAGACCCAGTACTTC. It specifies CASSRDSLNKETQYF.

This chain uses TRBV4-3 with TRBJ1-1, with TRBD1 identical over 12 bases. The CDR3 totals 16 residues. Germline assignment: CDR1 LGHNA and CDR2 YSLEER. V gave up 0 bases and J gave up 2 bases; unmatched junction bases: 1. The CDR3 loop is CASSQDGTGGNTEAFF. The CDR3, as DNA: TGCGCCAGCAGCCAAGATGGGACAGGGGGCAACACTGAAGCTTTCTTT.

The chain is built from TRBV25-1 and TRBJ2-6; weak D call: TRBD1 (6 bases). Trimming cost V 9 bases and J 1 base, with 16 bases left between them. Germline CDR1 reads MGHDK; CDR2 reads SYGVNS. The CDR3 is made up of 16 amino acids. CDR3 bases: TGTGCCAGTCACTCCGGGACACCTTCTGGGGCCAACGTCCTGACTTTC. Its translation is CASHSGTPSGANVLTF.

This clonotype has a handful of counts. This chain links TRBV24-1 with TRBJ2-1; 7 nucleotides agree with TRBD1. CDR3 length: 13 residues. The J segment lost 7 bases and the V segment lost 9 bases, leaving 8 bases of the junction unmatched. Germline CDR1 and CDR2: KGHDR and SFDVKD. The CDR3 DNA is TGTGCCACCGGTCGGACAGGCTGGAATGAGCAGTTCTTC. Its protein product is CATGRTGWNEQFF.

By share, this clonotype ranks as medium-sized. The gene calls are TRBV27 and TRBJ2-7, with 9 bases matching TRBD1. The germline gives CDR1 MNHEY, CDR2 SMNVEV (reference sequence). The CDR3 is 14 amino acids. With 5 bases clipped from V and 3 bases from J, the junction kept 5 bases outside the gene matches. The CDR3 DNA reads as TGTGCCAGCAGTCTACAGGGGGCTAACTACGAGCAGTACTTC. Its protein is CASSLQGANYEQYF.

V is TRBV20-1 and J is TRBJ2-7, with TRBD2 matching over 8 bases. The J segment lost 3 bases and the V segment lost 1 base, leaving 5 bases of the junction unmatched. This CDR3 has 14 amino acids. Germline V lookup: CDR1 DFQATT, CDR2 SNEGSKA (reference sequence). The DNA of the CDR3 is TGCAGTGCTAGAGTCGCGGGAGGTGTCTACGAGCAGTACTTC. It codes for CSARVAGGVYEQYF.

Many counts were recorded for this clonotype. Here the CDR3 reads CSVSSPNTGELFF. The CDR3 nucleotides read TGCAGCGTTTCCTCACCGAACACCGGGGAGCTGTTTTTT. The chain employs TRBV29-1 and TRBJ2-2; D gene uncertain. The CDR3 length is 13 residues. V was cut by 5 bases and J by 0 bases, with 7 bases left in between. Germline CDR1 and CDR2: SQVTM and ANQGSEA.

This clonotype is medium-sized by share. This chain uses TRBV10-2 with TRBJ2-2, with a possible D match to TRBD2 (6 bases). Germline CDR1 WSHSY, CDR2 SAAADI. This CDR3 region has 14 residues. Trimming left V 3 bases short and J 4 bases short, with 9 bases between. This chain's CDR3 is CASSELARTGELFF. The CDR3 DNA reads TGCGCCAGCAGTGAACTAGCTCGCACCGGGGAGCTGTTTTTT.

This clonotype occurred a few times. V gene TRBV12-3 or TRBV12-4 combines with J gene TRBJ2-7, with TRBD1 matching over 9 bases. V lost 6 bases and J lost 1; bases outside the gene matches: 4. This CDR3 is 14 amino acids long. DNA of the CDR3: TGTGCCAGCAGGGGACAGGGAGATTCCTACGAGCAGTACTTC. This translates into CASRGQGDSYEQYF.

This clonotype is labeled medium-sized (0.01 to 0.1%). The rearrangement links TRBV24-1 to TRBJ2-3, with TRBD2 matching over 9 bases. The junction had 5 bases not matched to a gene; V was cut back by 3 bases and J by 2 bases. CDR1 and CDR2 (germline): KGHDR, SFDVKD. This CDR3 is 16 amino acids long. Written as DNA, the CDR3 is TGTGCCACCAGTGATGAGGCTAGCGGGAACACAGATACGCAGTATTTT. This gives the protein CATSDEASGNTDTQYF.

The V gene is TRBV5-5, the J gene TRBJ1-3; no clear D gene. The CDR3 has 15 residues. Germline V gives CDR1 SGHKS, CDR2 YYEKEE (reference sequence). Deletions cut 2 bases from V and 0 bases from J, with 9 bases between. The CDR3 reads CASSFSIPSGNTIYF. CDR3 nucleotides: TGTGCCAGCAGCTTTTCAATACCCTCTGGAAACACCATATATTTT. The whole variable domain, remainder taken from reference TRBV5-5 and TRBJ1-3, is DAGVTQSPTHLIKTRGQQVTLRCSPISGHKSVSWYQQVLGQGPQFIFQYYEKEERGRGNFPDRFSARQFPNYSSELNVNALLLGDSALYLCASSFSIPSGNTIYFGEGSWLTVV.

By sample fraction, this clonotype is medium-sized. The chain recombines TRBV7-2 with TRBJ2-3; possible D gene TRBD1, 5 bases. There are 16 residues in the CDR3. Trimming cost V 1 base and J 3 bases, with 14 bases left between them. Germline CDR1 and CDR2: SGHTA and FQGNSA. The CDR3 loop is CASSLEGRGGTDTQYF. The CDR3 region has the DNA TGTGCCAGCAGCTTAGAGGGAAGGGGTGGGACAGATACGCAGTATTTT.

In its sample, this clonotype ranks as large (0.1 to 1%). This chain links TRBV27 with TRBJ2-7; TRBD1 matches at 7 bases. The V gene's germline CDR1 is MNHEY and CDR2 SMNVEV (reference sequence). The CDR3 is 15 amino acids. J was trimmed by 4 bases and V by 7 bases; bases with no gene match: 13. The CDR3 sequence: CASKPSRDSYYEQYF. CDR3 coding DNA: TGTGCCAGCAAACCCTCCCGGGACAGCTATTACGAGCAGTACTTC.